A selection of T cell receptor beta chains follows, all from one sample in a study of vaccination effects on CD4 cells after COVID-19. Repertoires were generated with immunoSEQ multiplex PCR, while TCRdb's copy carries only in-frame clones and drops some. Of tens of thousands of clones listed, 77% were seen once; the top ten hold 2% to 2.5%. These receptors' targets are unknown. The sequencing here drew on CD4+ T cells from PBMCs cultured without peptide, taken before COVID-19 vaccination. The origin of the receptors is a human donor who received a COVID-19 vaccine. The CDR3 runs from the conserved cysteine through the conserved F or W.

v_call cdr3_aa
TRBV30 CAWGRVGAISGNTIYF
TRBV7-2 CASSFMRASGSYNSPLHF
TRBV6-2/TRBV6-3 CASSYVGQGYGKLFF
TRBV27 CASRSRGPSMNTEAFF
TRBV12-3/TRBV12-4 CASSFTGGETQYF
TRBV24-1 CATSESNYGYTF
TRBV20-1 CSASKVSGNTIYF
TRBV5-1 CASSTPTGNTGELFF
TRBV3-1/TRBV3-2 CASSHSGDCGNTLSNQPQHF
TRBV7-2 CASSLRDNTEAFF
TRBV4-2 CASSQVGGPDSGNTIYF
TRBV18 CASSPPARTGVNPLHF
TRBV5-6 CASSLRSTGTATQYF
TRBV6-6 CASSYFGSSAEAFF
TRBV2 CASSSKNLSIAKNIQYF
TRBV28 CASSLRYNEQFF
TRBV21-1 CASSPQTGDDEKLFF
TRBV9 CASSVAGDHNSPLHF
TRBV3-1/TRBV3-2 CASSPQPGGHTEAFF
TRBV7-9 CASSLRGQETQYF
TRBV3-1/TRBV3-2 CASSLRGLGNQPQHF
TRBV5-1 CASSLAKSNYGYTF
TRBV3-1/TRBV3-2 CASSPATGVSQPQHF
TRBV9 CASSVMGLGGSPLHF
TRBV12-3/TRBV12-4 CASSPGYTPLHF
TRBV2 CASSVGQGAGAFF
TRBV5-3 CARSLVHEQFF
TRBV6-5 CASSYQVGAGVDTQYF
TRBV7-3 CASSSGGTETQYF
TRBV7-8 CASSLSYEQFF
TRBV3-1/TRBV3-2 CASSQVGQANTEAFF
TRBV24-1 CATSDAGLGETQYF
TRBV6-5 CASSYQGLVTGELFF
TRBV9 CASSVVDVNSPLHF
TRBV6-6 CASSYSQGATNYGYTF
TRBV5-1 CASSPGTGRFTEAFF
TRBV24-1 CATSDSGQGGNSPLHF
TRBV24-1 CATSEPGQGANGELFF
TRBV6-5 CASSYSDRGREQFF
TRBV5-1 CASSTQQGGDSPLHF
TRBV5-1 CASSLGVQETQYF
TRBV30 CAWAGGAYGYTF
TRBV30 CAWTAGRQNYGYTF
TRBV10-2 CASSGLGNTEAFF
TRBV5-5 CASSLVLGGDEKLFF
TRBV3-1/TRBV3-2 CASSQGGVTYGYTF
TRBV7-2 CASSLVPRTGGWSPLHF